The next 26 T cell receptor beta chains were all read from a single sample in a study of blood T cell repertoires in COVID-19. Sequencing was performed with immunoSEQ multiplex PCR; in TCRdb, only in-frame clones are kept and a portion is missing. The data hold 150,000 or so clones, with around 80% observed a single time. The material sequenced was PBMCs or T cells enriched from blood (not recorded which). The origin of the receptors is a man between 65 and 85 years old who had been exposed to COVID-19.

Only a few counts were recorded for this clone. J is TRBJ2-7 and V is TRBV7-3; tentative D call: TRBD2 (6 bases). Per the germline V gene, CDR1 is SGHTA and CDR2 is FQGTGA. Trimming left V 1 base short and J 0 bases short, with 7 bases between. The CDR3 is made up of 14 amino acids. In nucleotides, the CDR3 is TGTGCCAGCAGCTTAAGCGGGGCCTCCTACGAGCAGTACTTC. Amino acid sequence: CASSLSGASYEQYF.

Comments on this clone: The junction does not match germline at one end; this may be a read error. Other DNA sequences in the sample encode the same CDR3. This chain joins TRBV6-5 and TRBJ2-7, with 9 positions matching TRBD1. The CDR3 is made up of 15 amino acids. The germline V gene has CDR1 MNHEY and CDR2 SVGAGI. As DNA, the CDR3 is TGTGCCAGCAGCTACTCCGGGACAGGGCTTTACGAGCAGTACTTC. Protein product: CASSYSGTGLYEQYF.

The genes are TRBV5-6 and TRBJ1-1; D unclear. Germline assignment: CDR1 SGHDT and CDR2 YYEEEE. The CDR3 is 17 residues long. The V end lost 6 bases, the J end lost 0 bases, and 21 bases lay between the germline ends. DNA for the CDR3: TGTGCCAGCACCCCGGGAGGCAGAGCGAGAATGAACACTGAAGCTTTCTTT. Its translation is CASTPGGRARMNTEAFF. The variable domain in full, completed from reference TRBV5-6 and TRBJ1-1, reads DAGVTQSPTHLIKTRGQQVTLRCSPKSGHDTVSWYQQALGQGPQFIFQYYEEEERQRGNFPDRFSGHQFPNYSSELNVNALLLGDSALYLCASTPGGRARMNTEAFFGQGTRLTVV.

The chain carries TRBV5-1 and TRBJ2-3; perhaps TRBD2 as D (5 bases). V lost 4 bases and J 3 bases, leaving 18 bases between the germline ends. The CDR3 runs to 16 residues. Germline CDR1 and CDR2: SGHRS and YFSETQ. CDR3 region: CASSNTGPQRTDTQYF. The CDR3 bases are TGCGCCAGCAGCAATACCGGGCCCCAGCGGACAGATACGCAGTATTTT.

Remarks on this clone: Other DNA sequences of this sample code for an identical CDR3. The gene calls are TRBV20-1 and TRBJ1-2; 7 bases agree with TRBD1. This CDR3 is 11 amino acids long. Germline V CDR1 and CDR2: DFQATT, SNEGSKA (reference sequence). V shed 6 bases, J shed 3 bases, and the junction held 1 base outside the gene matches. CDR3 in amino acids: CSATGDYGYTF. The CDR3 DNA reads as TGCAGTGCCACAGGGGACTATGGCTACACCTTC.

This CDR3 is CSVVWDREHSGNTIYF. The CDR3 DNA follows: TGCAGCGTTGTTTGGGACAGGGAACACTCTGGAAACACCATATATTTT. The chain employs TRBV29-1 and TRBJ1-3, with 9 bases lining up with TRBD1. Germline-derived CDR1 and CDR2 are SQVTM and ANQGSEA. There are 16 residues in the CDR3. V dropped 4 bases and J dropped 0; count of bases not matched to a gene: 7.

This rearrangement joins TRBV7-2 to TRBJ1-4; no firm D call. The length of the CDR3 is 14 residues. V shed 6 bases and J shed 4 bases, with 12 bases lying between them. Looked up from germline, CDR1 is SGHTA and CDR2 is FQGNSA. The CDR3 DNA is TGTGCCAGCAGTTTCAGCTCGGGTAATGAAAAACTGTTTTTT. Translating it yields CASSFSSGNEKLFF.

As DNA, the CDR3 is TGTGCCAGTAGTGTGACCGGGACAGACTACGAGCAGTACTTC. As protein: CASSVTGTDYEQYF. The chain employs TRBV19 and TRBJ2-7; 7 bases agree with TRBD1. After removal of 5 bases from V and 3 bases from J, the junction contained 7 bases not matched to a gene. CDR1 is LNHDA and CDR2 is SQIVND in the germline V gene (reference sequence). The CDR3 covers 14 residues.

V usage is TRBV5-1 and J usage is TRBJ1-2; 10 bases align to TRBD1. Per germline, CDR1 SGHRS and CDR2 YFSETQ. The CDR3 has 16 residues. The trim removed 0 bases at V and 4 bases at J, leaving 6 bases unmatched. This chain's CDR3 is CASSLGGDRGSYGYTF. For the CDR3, the DNA is TGCGCCAGCAGCTTGGGAGGGGACAGGGGCAGCTATGGCTACACCTTC.

This sequence joins TRBV5-5 and TRBJ2-6; TRBD1 matches 7 bases. CDR1 and CDR2 from the germline V gene are SGHKS and YYEKEE (reference sequence). Trimming removed 3 bases from V and 0 bases from J; junction bases left unmatched: 3. The CDR3 covers 16 residues. CDR3 bases: TGTGCCAGCAGCTGGGGACAGTTCTCTGGGGCCAACGTCCTGACTTTC. Amino acid sequence: CASSWGQFSGANVLTF.

This rearrangement joins TRBV6-1 to TRBJ1-3; D not certain. This CDR3 has 13 residues. V lost 3 bases, J lost 4 bases, and 7 bases lay in between. Germline loops: CDR1 MNHNS, CDR2 SASEGT. The DNA for the CDR3 is TGTGCCAGCAGTGAGACTAGGGGAAACACCATATATTTT. Translation gives CASSETRGNTIYF.

The V call is TRBV6-5, the J call TRBJ2-7, with D possibly being TRBD2 (6 bases). The V end lost 9 bases, the J end lost 4 bases, and 13 bases lay between the germline ends. The CDR3 has 12 residues. The V gene's germline CDR1 is MNHEY and CDR2 SVGAGI. CDR3 residues: CASDMAGYEQYF. DNA for the CDR3: TGTGCCAGTGACATGGCGGGGTACGAGCAGTACTTC.

The V call is TRBV7-2, the J call TRBJ1-1; D might be TRBD1 (6 bases). This CDR3 contains 14 residues. Trimming left V 2 bases short and J 5 bases short, with 12 bases between. The germline V gene encodes CDR1 SGHTA and CDR2 FQGNSA. CDR3 protein: CASSLWTDVTEAFF. The CDR3 coding sequence is TGTGCCAGCAGCTTATGGACAGATGTTACTGAAGCTTTCTTT.

This chain connects TRBV9 to TRBJ2-5; 7 bases fit TRBD1. CDR3 length: 16 residues. Per germline, CDR1 SGDLS and CDR2 YYNGEE. The V segment lost 1 base and the J segment 4 bases; nucleotides outside the gene matches: 10. CDR3 DNA sequence: TGTGCCAGCAGCGTACTTCCGACAGGGCAGGGAGAGACCCAGTACTTC. Its translation is CASSVLPTGQGETQYF.

This chain connects TRBV7-2 to TRBJ1-5; D unresolved. CDR1 is SGHTA and CDR2 is FQGNSA in the germline V gene. The CDR3 is 13 residues long. Trimming stripped 5 bases from V and 4 bases from J, with 9 bases between. The CDR3 DNA is TGTGCCAGCAGCCCTTGGGAGAATCAGCCCCAGCATTTT. It is translated as CASSPWENQPQHF.

Concerning this clone: The same CDR3 can be traced to other DNA sequences in this sample. The chain links TRBV9 to TRBJ1-5, with 8 bases matching TRBD1. V shed 3 bases and J 1 base; nucleotides not matched to a gene: 0. Germline V gene data show CDR1 as SGDLS and CDR2 as YYNGEE. CDR3 length equals 14 residues. The CDR3 region is CASSGQGSNQPQHF. CDR3 nucleotides: TGTGCCAGCAGCGGACAGGGGAGCAATCAGCCCCAGCATTTT.

The genes are TRBV5-8 and TRBJ1-5; 10 bases are shared with TRBD1. Unmatched junction bases numbered 9, after V lost 2 bases and J lost 4 bases. Germline V gives CDR1 SGHTS, CDR2 YDEGEE. The CDR3 extends over 17 amino acids. In nucleotides, the CDR3 is TGTGCCAGCAGCTTCGACAGGGGGCGGACTGCAAATCAGCCCCAGCATTTT. This codes for CASSFDRGRTANQPQHF. Full variable domain (missing parts from reference TRBV5-8 and TRBJ1-5): EAGVTQSPTHLIKTRGQQATLRCSPISGHTSVYWYQQALGLGLQFLLWYDEGEERNRGNFPPRFSGRQFPNYSSELNVNALELEDSALYLCASSFDRGRTANQPQHFGDGTRLSIL.

The chain has TRBV18 and TRBJ2-1; tentative D call: TRBD1 (6 bases). Germline CDR1 is KGHSH and CDR2 is LQKENI. V was clipped by 4 bases and J by 4 bases, with 20 bases between them. This CDR3 spans 17 amino acids. The CDR3 loop is CASSLRTPGQVYNEQFF. DNA for the CDR3: TGTGCCAGCTCACTTAGGACCCCGGGACAAGTTTACAATGAGCAGTTCTTC.

The chain is built from TRBV3-1 (or the pseudogene TRBV3-2) and TRBJ2-2, with unresolved D. Germline V lookup: CDR1 LGHDT, CDR2 YNNKEL (reference sequence). This CDR3 has 12 amino acids. The germline V and J ends were trimmed by 7 bases and 1 base, with 4 bases remaining between them. The CDR3: CASIKNTGELFF. For the CDR3, the DNA is TGTGCCAGCATCAAGAACACCGGGGAGCTGTTTTTT.

The rearrangement joins TRBV9 to TRBJ2-7; D gene ambiguous. Germline V lookup: CDR1 SGDLS, CDR2 YYNGEE. The CDR3 extends over 15 amino acids. V was shortened by 4 bases and J by 3 bases, with 17 bases between the two germline ends. CDR3 loop: CASSPAEAPNYEQYF. The CDR3 DNA reads TGTGCCAGCAGCCCTGCTGAGGCACCAAACTACGAGCAGTACTTC. Together with reference TRBV9 and TRBJ2-7, the CDR3 gives the full variable domain: DSGVTQTPKHLITATGQRVTLRCSPRSGDLSVYWYQQSLDQGLQFLIQYYNGEERAKGNILERFSAQQFPDLHSELNLSSLELGDSALYFCASSPAEAPNYEQYFGPGTRLTVT.

The rearrangement links TRBV11-2 to TRBJ2-7, with 11 bases fitting TRBD2. The CDR3 has 14 residues. The germline CDR1 and CDR2 sequences are SGHAT and FQNNGV. V was clipped by 1 base and J by 6 bases; unmatched bases: 2. CDR3: CASSLVGLAGEQYF. The CDR3 bases are TGTGCCAGCAGCTTAGTCGGACTAGCGGGCGAGCAGTACTTC.

The gene calls are TRBV7-2 and TRBJ2-1; 7 bases fit TRBD2. There are 16 residues in the CDR3. The V and J ends lost 6 bases and 1 base, in that order; junction bases with no gene match: 9. Germline V gives CDR1 SGHTA, CDR2 FQGNSA. CDR3 DNA: TGTGCCAGCAGAAGATTTGGGCGGGGGTCCTACAATGAGCAGTTCTTC. This sequence encodes CASRRFGRGSYNEQFF.

This sequence joins TRBV4-3 and TRBJ2-3; no firm D call. Trimming took 0 bases from V and 1 from J, leaving 14 bases between them. Germline V CDR1 and CDR2: LGHNA, YSLEER. The CDR3 sequence is 17 residues long. The CDR3, as DNA: TGCGCCAGCAGCCAAGAAGGATCGGGTCCTCGCACAGATACGCAGTATTTT. It yields the protein CASSQEGSGPRTDTQYF.

The rearrangement joins TRBV7-9 to TRBJ2-1; perhaps TRBD1 as D (5 bases). This CDR3 spans 14 amino acids. V was trimmed by 5 bases and J by 9 bases, leaving 17 bases between them. The germline V gene has CDR1 SEHNR and CDR2 FQNEAQ (reference sequence). The CDR3: CASSPSPRGSEQFF. The CDR3 DNA follows: TGTGCCAGCAGCCCGTCCCCAAGGGGCAGTGAGCAGTTCTTC.

The chain carries TRBV10-3 and TRBJ1-2; TRBD1 might be the D (6 bases). V gave up 8 bases and J gave up 0 bases, with 13 bases separating them. This CDR3 spans 14 amino acids. The germline V gene has CDR1 ENHRY and CDR2 SYGVKD. This CDR3 reads CAIQAQGTNYGYTF. CDR3 sequence (DNA): TGTGCCATCCAAGCCCAGGGGACTAACTATGGCTACACCTTC.

CDR3 sequence (DNA): TGTGCCAGTAGTATTAGAACAGGGGGTCCAGATACGCAGTATTTT. Amino acids: CASSIRTGGPDTQYF. This rearrangement joins TRBV19 to TRBJ2-3; 8 bases fit TRBD1. The CDR3 has 15 residues. In germline, CDR1 is LNHDA, CDR2 SQIVND (reference sequence). The junction had 6 bases not matched to a gene; V was cut back by 3 bases and J by 4 bases.